The clone carrying this T cell receptor beta chain showed up just once. The data are from a study of T cell changes during pregnancy in multiple sclerosis. Sequencing was performed with immunoSEQ multiplex PCR; in TCRdb, only in-frame clones are kept and a portion is missing. This sample has around 60,000 clones, with roughly 86% found just once. Source: peripheral blood, taken in the first trimester of pregnancy. The receptor was isolated from a female donor with multiple sclerosis, enrolled in a pregnancy study.

The CDR3 loop is CASSEAGLMEQFF. CDR3 DNA sequence: TGTGCCAGCAGTGAAGCGGGCTTAATGGAGCAGTTCTTC. This rearrangement joins TRBV2 to TRBJ2-1, with unresolved D. The germline gives CDR1 SNHLY, CDR2 FYNNEI. The CDR3 covers 13 residues. With 0 bases removed from V and 10 bases from J, the gap between germline ends came to 10 bases. Together with reference TRBV2 and TRBJ2-1, the CDR3 gives the full variable domain: EPEVTQTPSHQVTQMGQEVILRCVPISNHLYFYWYRQILGQKVEFLVSFYNNEISEKSEIFDDQFSVERPDGSNFTLKIRSTKLEDSAMYFCASSEAGLMEQFFGPGTRLTVL.